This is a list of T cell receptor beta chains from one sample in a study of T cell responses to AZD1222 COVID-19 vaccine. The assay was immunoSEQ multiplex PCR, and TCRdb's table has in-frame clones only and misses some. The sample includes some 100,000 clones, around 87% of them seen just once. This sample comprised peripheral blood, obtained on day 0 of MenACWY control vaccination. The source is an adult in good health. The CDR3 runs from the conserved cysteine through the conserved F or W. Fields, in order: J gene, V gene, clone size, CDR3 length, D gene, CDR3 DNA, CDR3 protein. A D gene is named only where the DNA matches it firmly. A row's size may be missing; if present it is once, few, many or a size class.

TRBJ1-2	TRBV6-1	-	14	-	TGTGCCAGCAGTGAGGGAGGGGGGAGTGATGGCTACACCTTC	CASSEGGGSDGYTF
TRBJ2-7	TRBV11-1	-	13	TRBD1	TGTGCCAGCAGTCTCCAACAGGGGGTCGAGCAGTACTTC	CASSLQQGVEQYF
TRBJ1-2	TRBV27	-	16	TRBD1	TGTGCCAGCAGTTCACTCACAACGACAGGGCCCTATGGCTACACCTTC	CASSSLTTTGPYGYTF
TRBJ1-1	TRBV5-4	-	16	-	TGTGCCAGCAGCTTTCGGGGTACAGCCGCGAACACTGAAGCTTTCTTT	CASSFRGTAANTEAFF
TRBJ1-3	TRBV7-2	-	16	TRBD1	TGTGCCAGCAGCTGGGACAGCGGTCACTCTGGAAACACCATATATTTT	CASSWDSGHSGNTIYF
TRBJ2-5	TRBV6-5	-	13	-	TGTGCCAGTGTCTCTCCGGGGCGCGAGACCCAGTACTTC	CASVSPGRETQYF
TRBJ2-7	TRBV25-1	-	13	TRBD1	TGTGCCAGTCCTGGGACAGGCCTTTACGAGCAGTACTTC	CASPGTGLYEQYF
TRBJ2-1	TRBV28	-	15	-	TGTGCCAGCATGGGGGGAGGCCAGTCCTACAATGAGCAGTTCTTC	CASMGGGQSYNEQFF
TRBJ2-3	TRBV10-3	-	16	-	TGTGCCATCAGTGAAAGGGGGGGGTCCCAACCAGATACGCAGTATTTT	CAISERGGSQPDTQYF
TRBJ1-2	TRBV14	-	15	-	TGTGCCAGCAGCCAAGCAGGCGGCAGAAGCTATGGCTACACCTTC	CASSQAGGRSYGYTF
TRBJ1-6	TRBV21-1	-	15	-	TGTGCCAGCAGCAAAGAAAGTCTAAATAATTCACCCCTCCACTTT	CASSKESLNNSPLHF
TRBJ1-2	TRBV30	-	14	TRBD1	TGTGCCTGGGGCTTCACAGGGGCTTGGTATGGCTACACCTTC	CAWGFTGAWYGYTF
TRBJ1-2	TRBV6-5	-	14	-	TGTGCCAGCAGCCGTAACGGGGAGAAGGGTGGCTACACCTTC	CASSRNGEKGGYTF
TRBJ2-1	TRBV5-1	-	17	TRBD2	TGCGCCAGCAGCTTGGGCCTGACTAGCGGGACTTACAATGAGCAGTTCTTC	CASSLGLTSGTYNEQFF
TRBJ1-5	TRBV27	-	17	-	TGTGCCAGCAGTTTATCGGTTCAGGACTTCTCCGTGGGGGCCCAGCATTTT	CASSLSVQDFSVGAQHF
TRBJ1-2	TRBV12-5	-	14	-	TGTGCTAGTGGGCCCTCGGGAGGGGCTTATGGCTACACCTTC	CASGPSGGAYGYTF
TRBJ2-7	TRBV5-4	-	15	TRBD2	TGTGCCAGCAGCTTGGACGGGACTAGCAGATACGAGCAGTACTTC	CASSLDGTSRYEQYF
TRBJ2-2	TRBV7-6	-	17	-	TGTGCCAGCAGCTTAGATCTAGCGCGAGACATCCCCGGGGAGCTGTTTTTT	CASSLDLARDIPGELFF
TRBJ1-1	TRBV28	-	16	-	TGTGCCAGCGGGCTGGCGGCTGCAGGTGAGGACACTGAAGCTTTCTTT	CASGLAAAGEDTEAFF
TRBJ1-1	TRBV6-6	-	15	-	TGTGCCAGCAGTTACTTCTGGACAGTGAACACTGAAGCTTTCTTT	CASSYFWTVNTEAFF
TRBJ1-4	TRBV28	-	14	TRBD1	TGTGCCAGCAGCCCCGGGACAGGGAGGGAAAAACTGTTTTTT	CASSPGTGREKLFF
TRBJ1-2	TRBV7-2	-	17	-	TGTGCCAGCAGCCCTCCTTCCGGGACAATCGGGTCAGGTGGCTACACCTTC	CASSPPSGTIGSGGYTF
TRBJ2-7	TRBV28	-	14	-	TGTGCCAGCAGTTTTCCCGGGACCTCCTACGAGCAGTACTTC	CASSFPGTSYEQYF
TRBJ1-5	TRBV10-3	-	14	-	TGTGCCATCAGTGATATTGGGGGGAATCAGCCCCAGCATTTT	CAISDIGGNQPQHF
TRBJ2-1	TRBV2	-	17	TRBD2	TGTGCCAGCATGGGGACTAGCGGGAATTCGAGGGACAATGAGCAGTTCTTC	CASMGTSGNSRDNEQFF
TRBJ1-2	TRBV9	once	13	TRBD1	TGTGCCAGCAGCGTAGCAGGGGGCGATGGCTACACCTTC	CASSVAGGDGYTF
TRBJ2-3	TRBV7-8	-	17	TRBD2	TGTGCCAGCAGCTCACCCGGTAACCCCGGGGGGGCAGATACGCAGTATTTT	CASSSPGNPGGADTQYF
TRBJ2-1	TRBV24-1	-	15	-	TGTGCCACCGCTACCGCGGACCGCGACCACAATGAGCAGTTCTTC	CATATADRDHNEQFF
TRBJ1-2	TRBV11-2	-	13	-	TGTGCCAGCAGCTTGATGGGGAACTATGGCTACACCTTC	CASSLMGNYGYTF
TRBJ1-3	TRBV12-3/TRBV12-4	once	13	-	TGTGCCAGCAGTTTTGGGCGGGGAAACACCATATATTTT	CASSFGRGNTIYF
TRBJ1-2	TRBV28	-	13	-	TGTGCCAGCAGTTTATCACCAGACTATGGCTACACCTTC	CASSLSPDYGYTF
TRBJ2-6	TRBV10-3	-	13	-	TGTGCCTCCGGGGGCTCTGGGGCCAACGTCCTGACTTTC	CASGGSGANVLTF
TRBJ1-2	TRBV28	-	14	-	TGTGCCAGCAGTTTTGAGGGAGTCAGCCTATTATACACCTTC	CASSFEGVSLLYTF
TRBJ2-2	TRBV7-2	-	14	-	TGTGCCAGCAGGTCAGGGGTAAACACCGGGGAGCTGTTTTTT	CASRSGVNTGELFF
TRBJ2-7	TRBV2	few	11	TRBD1	TGTGCCGGGACAGACAGGGACGAGCAGTACTTC	CAGTDRDEQYF
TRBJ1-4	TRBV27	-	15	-	TGTGCCAGCAGTTGGTCCGGGGGGCAGGATGAAAAACTGTTTTTT	CASSWSGGQDEKLFF